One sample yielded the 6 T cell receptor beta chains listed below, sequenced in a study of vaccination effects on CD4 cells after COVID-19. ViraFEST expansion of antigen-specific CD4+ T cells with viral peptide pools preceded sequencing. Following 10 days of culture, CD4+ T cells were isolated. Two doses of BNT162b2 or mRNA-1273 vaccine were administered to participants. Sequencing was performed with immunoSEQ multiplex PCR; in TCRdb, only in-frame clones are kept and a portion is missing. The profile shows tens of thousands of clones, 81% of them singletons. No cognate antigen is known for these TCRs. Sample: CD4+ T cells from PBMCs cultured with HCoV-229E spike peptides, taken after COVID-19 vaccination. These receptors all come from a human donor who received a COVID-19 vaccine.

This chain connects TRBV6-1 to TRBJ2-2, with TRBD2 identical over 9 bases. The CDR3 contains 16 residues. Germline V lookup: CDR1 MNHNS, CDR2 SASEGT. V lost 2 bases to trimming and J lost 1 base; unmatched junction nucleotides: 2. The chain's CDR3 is CASSERRGGNTGELFF. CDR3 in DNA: TGTGCCAGCAGTGAAAGGCGGGGGGGGAACACCGGGGAGCTGTTTTTT.

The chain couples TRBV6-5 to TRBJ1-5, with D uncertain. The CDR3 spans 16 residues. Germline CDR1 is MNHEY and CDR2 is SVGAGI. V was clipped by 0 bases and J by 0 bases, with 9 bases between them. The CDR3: CASSYSRGYSNQPQHF. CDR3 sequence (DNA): TGTGCCAGCAGTTACTCGCGGGGTTATAGCAATCAGCCCCAGCATTTT.

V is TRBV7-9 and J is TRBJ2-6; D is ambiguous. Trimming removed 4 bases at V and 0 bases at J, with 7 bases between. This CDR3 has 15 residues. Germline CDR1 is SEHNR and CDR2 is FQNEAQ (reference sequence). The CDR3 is CASSSWGSGANVLTF. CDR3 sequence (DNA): TGTGCCAGCAGCTCCTGGGGCTCTGGGGCCAACGTCCTGACTTTC.

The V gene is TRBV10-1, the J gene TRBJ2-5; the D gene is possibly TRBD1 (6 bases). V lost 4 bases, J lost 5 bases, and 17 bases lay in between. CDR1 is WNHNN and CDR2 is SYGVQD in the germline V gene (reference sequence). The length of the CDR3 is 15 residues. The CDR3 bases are TGCGCCAGCAGTGCCGGGACAACTCTTGTGGAGACCCAGTACTTC. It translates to CASSAGTTLVETQYF.

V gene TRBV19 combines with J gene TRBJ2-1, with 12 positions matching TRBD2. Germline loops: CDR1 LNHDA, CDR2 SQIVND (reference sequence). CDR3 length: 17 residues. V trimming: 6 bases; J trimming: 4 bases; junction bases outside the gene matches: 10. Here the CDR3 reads CASSYRTSGAAYNEQFF. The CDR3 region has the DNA TGTGCCAGTAGCTACCGGACTAGCGGGGCCGCGTACAATGAGCAGTTCTTC.

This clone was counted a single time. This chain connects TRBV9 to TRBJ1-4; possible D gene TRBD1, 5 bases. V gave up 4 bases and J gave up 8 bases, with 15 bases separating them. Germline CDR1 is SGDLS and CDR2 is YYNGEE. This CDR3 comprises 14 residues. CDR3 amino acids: CASSPSGGDEKLFF. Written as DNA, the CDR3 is TGTGCCAGCAGCCCTAGCGGCGGGGACGAAAAACTGTTTTTT.